The 16 T cell receptor beta chains below come from one sample, sequenced in a study of T-cell memory formation after mild COVID-19. One entry per CDR3 protein, called by TCRdb with MiXCR from the 5' RACE reads. Of 350,000 to 500,000 distinct CDR3 sequences in the sample, under 25% were seen once. The specimen sequenced was PBMCs or a T cell subset sorted from them (not recorded which). The receptors stem from an adult woman who had mild COVID-19 (a few samples of this study predate the infection). Cell type and time point are not known.

In its sample, this clonotype was seen a few times. The chain carries TRBV24-1 and TRBJ2-1, with D perhaps matching TRBD2 (6 bases). In germline, CDR1 is KGHDR, CDR2 SFDVKD. The ends were cut back, 3 bases at V and 8 bases at J, with 22 bases in the middle. The CDR3 is 17 residues long. The CDR3 loop is CATSDPLAGSSGDEQFF. CDR3 coding DNA: TGTGCCACCAGTGATCCACTAGCAGGATCGTCCGGGGATGAGCAGTTCTTC.

The chain joins TRBV27 to TRBJ1-6; tentatively, D is TRBD1 (5 bases). This CDR3 has 15 residues. Germline lookup yields CDR1 MNHEY and CDR2 SMNVEV (reference sequence). The ends were cut back, 8 bases at V and 5 bases at J, with 16 bases in the middle. Here the CDR3 reads CASRKAGGNNSPLHF. The CDR3 DNA is TGTGCCAGCCGCAAGGCGGGGGGGAATAATTCACCCCTCCACTTT.

This clonotype was picked up a small number of times. The CDR3 spells CASSDLGDWGTEAFF. Written as DNA, the CDR3 is TGTGCCAGCAGTGATCTAGGGGATTGGGGGACTGAAGCTTTCTTT. The V gene is TRBV6-5, the J gene TRBJ1-1, with a weak D call TRBD1 (5 bases). Trimming took 5 bases from V and 5 from J, leaving 18 bases between them. Germline CDR1 is MNHEY and CDR2 is SVGAGI. The CDR3 is 15 residues long.

The chain is built from TRBV5-1 and TRBJ1-4; TRBD1 might be the D (5 bases). V dropped 3 bases and J dropped 8 bases, with 20 bases sitting between them. The germline V gene has CDR1 SGHRS and CDR2 YFSETQ. CDR3 length: 16 residues. The CDR3 DNA follows: TGCGCCAGCAGCTCCGGAGGGACTCTAGGCTTGGAAAAACTGTTTTTT. Translation: CASSSGGTLGLEKLFF.

This clonotype was counted a few times. The rearrangement uses TRBV18 and TRBJ2-2; 7 positions match TRBD1. There are 14 residues in the CDR3. V dropped 4 bases and J dropped 6; count of bases not matched to a gene: 5. CDR1 and CDR2 from the germline V gene are KGHSH and LQKENI. CDR3 loop: CASSQGARSGELFF. CDR3 nucleotides: TGTGCCAGCTCACAGGGGGCGCGATCCGGGGAGCTGTTTTTT.

V gene TRBV19 combines with J gene TRBJ2-2; D gene uncertain. This CDR3 contains 11 residues. Germline V gene lookup returns CDR1 LNHDA and CDR2 SQIVND (reference sequence). The V gene lost 5 bases and the J gene lost 8 bases, with 6 bases spanning the gap. The DNA for the CDR3 is TGTGCCAGTAGTCGGTCGGGGGAGCTGTTTTTT. Protein product: CASSRSGELFF.

The rearrangement joins TRBV29-1 to TRBJ2-3; TRBD2 is a possible D gene (5 bases). The germline CDR1 and CDR2 sequences are SQVTM and ANQGSEA. V was trimmed by 2 bases and J by 8 bases, leaving 26 bases between them. The CDR3 totals 17 residues. The CDR3 loop is CSVEHWSSISPWGTQYF. The CDR3 nucleotides are TGCAGCGTTGAACACTGGTCTAGCATTTCGCCATGGGGTACGCAGTATTTT.

This clonotype showed up just a few times. The chain recombines TRBV10-2 with TRBJ2-2, with 7 bases lining up with TRBD2. CDR3 length: 15 residues. Germline V gene sequence: CDR1 WSHSY, CDR2 SAAADI. J gave up 3 bases and V 3 bases, and 4 bases lay outside the gene matches. CDR3 nucleotides: TGCGCCAGCAGTGAAGGGCTAGCGGACACCGGGGAGCTGTTTTTT. Its protein product is CASSEGLADTGELFF.

This clonotype came up a few times. CDR3 in amino acids: CASTLGTSTQYF. The CDR3 bases are TGTGCCAGCACGCTAGGGACTTCTACGCAGTATTTT. The chain combines TRBV2 with TRBJ2-3, with a tentative D call TRBD2 (6 bases). V lost 7 bases and J 8 bases, leaving 13 bases between the germline ends. The germline CDR1 and CDR2 sequences are SNHLY and FYNNEI. CDR3 length: 12 amino acids.

The genes are TRBV29-1 and TRBJ2-3; 8 bases match TRBD2. This CDR3 contains 15 residues. Looked up from germline, CDR1 is SQVTM and CDR2 is ANQGSEA. V lost 4 bases and J lost 2; bases outside the gene matches: 8. The CDR3 region has the DNA TGCAGCGTTGGGCCCCAGCGGGGGAACACAGATACGCAGTATTTT. This translates into CSVGPQRGNTDTQYF.

The CDR3 sequence: CASSRGEVTDTQYF. CDR3 DNA sequence: TGTGCCAGCAGCCGGGGGGAGGTCACAGATACGCAGTATTTT. This sequence joins TRBV7-8 and TRBJ2-3, with 7 bases fitting TRBD2. The CDR3 is made up of 14 amino acids. Germline trimming cut 5 bases from V and 2 bases from J; bases unmatched to any gene: 4. Germline CDR1 is SGHVS and CDR2 is FQNEAQ.

J is TRBJ1-5 and V is TRBV19, with D hard to call. The CDR3 is 13 residues long. Trimming cost V 7 bases and J 5 bases, with 12 bases left between them. CDR1 is LNHDA and CDR2 is SQIVND in the germline V gene (reference sequence). CDR3 in amino acids: CASTYRYDQPQHF. The CDR3 bases are TGTGCCAGTACCTATAGATACGATCAGCCCCAGCATTTT.

In its sample, this clonotype was seen a few times. The J gene is TRBJ1-1, the V gene TRBV20-1; 9 nucleotides agree with TRBD1. The CDR3 has 14 amino acids. Germline CDR1 reads DFQATT; CDR2 reads SNEGSKA (reference sequence). The J segment lost 4 bases and the V segment lost 5 bases, leaving 8 bases of the junction unmatched. The CDR3 DNA reads TGCAGTGCTCACAGGGGGCTTGAGGGCACTGAAGCTTTCTTT. Translating it yields CSAHRGLEGTEAFF.

The chain is built from TRBV30 and TRBJ1-2; no clear D gene. The CDR3 has 14 residues. In germline, CDR1 is GTSNPN, CDR2 SVGIG (reference sequence). V was clipped by 3 bases and J by 4 bases, with 15 bases between them. The chain's CDR3 is CAWSDRLNSYGYTF. Here the CDR3 DNA reads TGTGCCTGGAGCGACCGCCTGAACAGCTATGGCTACACCTTC.

The V and J genes are TRBV14 and TRBJ2-5; D remains ambiguous. This CDR3 spans 14 amino acids. Trimming left V 1 base short and J 1 base short, with 7 bases between. CDR1 is SGHDN, CDR2 FVKESK, per germline. CDR3 sequence reads: CASSQVEIQETQYF. CDR3 sequence (DNA): TGTGCCAGCAGCCAAGTGGAAATCCAAGAGACCCAGTACTTC.

J is TRBJ2-1 and V is TRBV5-1; 14 nucleotides match TRBD2. This CDR3 is 20 amino acids long. The V segment lost 4 bases and the J segment 2 bases; nucleotides outside the gene matches: 14. Germline loops: CDR1 SGHRS, CDR2 YFSETQ. In nucleotides, the CDR3 is TGCGCCAGCAGCAAAACTAGACTAGCGGGGGGGCCGACCGCCTACAATGAGCAGTTCTTC. This encodes CASSKTRLAGGPTAYNEQFF.